This TCR beta chain is from a study of human T cells and chemical hapten exposure. Within the library, unique molecular identifiers were attached to each individual cDNA molecule. TCRdb independently ran MiXCR on the 5' RACE reads; one entry per CDR3 protein. The table records over 70,000 distinct CDR3 sequences, 15% to 20% of them present only once. From whole blood left unfractionated, total RNA was extracted. Germline assignment: CDR1 ENHRY and CDR2 SYGVKD. CDR3 length: 14 residues. Between the trimmed V and J ends, which lost 2 bases and 0 bases, there was a span of 6 bases. This receptor was obtained from a female donor in good health. The chain links TRBV10-3 to TRBJ2-3, with D hard to call. The CDR3 nucleotides are TGTGCCATCAGTGAGGTCATCAGCACAGATACGCAGTATTTT. It translates to CAISEVISTDTQYF.